The sequence of this T cell receptor beta chain was determined in a study of cytomegalovirus exposure and HLA in healthy donors (dated by TCRdb to between 2016 and 2019). Turning to the overall study: An earlier analysis of roughly 570 of the donors reported roughly 300 Gb of sequence data and 95 million to 140 million unique TCR beta sequences obtained from about 179 million T cells. In a later genetic analysis, genome-wide SNP genotypes for 398 of the 666 donors were used, and that subset was treated as a discovery cohort. The aim of the study was to test whether cataloging public T cell receptors could identify signatures of past pathogen exposure. In a later analysis, previously published TCR beta repertoires from 666 donors were re-analyzed and high-resolution HLA genotyping was added so that TCR occurrence patterns could be studied. Typing coverage differed by locus: A, B, C, DRB1 and DQB1 were typed in roughly 620-640 donors, DQA1 in roughly 510, DPA1 in 600 to 610, and DPB1 in 450 to 490. The T cell repertoires of 550 to 850 subjects were profiled by immunosequencing and related to cytomegalovirus serostatus. Rather than drawing on any new phenotypic data, the later analysis identified candidate immune exposures from TCR beta sequences and the way those sequences occurred across donors. Among around 400 genotyped donors of the cohort, an average of approximately 220,000 unique TCR beta nucleotide sequences was sequenced per donor, of which about 19% were non-productive. Approximately 300 gigabases of sequencing data and 70 million to 100 million unique TCR sequences were included in an early release covering several hundred HLA-typed donors. All discovery cohort repertoires had been generated on a single sequencing platform. Besides the first cohort of around 670 subjects, a separate validation cohort made up of some 110 different subjects was used. An earlier analysis of some 500 of the donors applied high-throughput TCR beta sequencing to assess whether each TCR beta V gene segment acted as functional or pseudogenic. Donor age, sex, ethnicity and CMV serostatus were collected together with the repertoire data. High-throughput TCR immunosequencing, statistical association of individual TCRs with disease status, and machine learning were combined to predict cytomegalovirus infection status. HLA typing covered class I and class II loci at four-digit resolution. The genetic ancestry cluster associated with self-reported Caucasian donors included 80% to 90% of the 300 to 450 genotyped donors. About five DR-DQ haplotypes were handled as single units for association and clustering, since linkage in the cohort was strong. What the work shows at the level of the full study, not this receptor alone: The authors suggested that the approach could potentially be extended to other disease states and immunological phenotypes. Several of the top co-occurrence clusters appeared to be linked to parvovirus B19, influenza, CMV and Epstein-Barr virus, according to a later analysis. When HLA alleles, especially DR and DQ, strongly co-occurred, attributing TCR associations to individual alleles was difficult. A cluster of highly shared sequence variants was judged likely to be a technical artifact of the sequencing pipeline. A later analysis found that TCR association rates varied across HLA loci, with DRB1 alleles showing the most associated TCRs and HLA-C alleles the fewest. Presence/absence analyses assumed roughly uniform sequencing depth across donors, an assumption that may not hold. Because HLA typing was unavailable for some donors at each locus, only the typed subset was used in association tests. In the study, 150 to 200 TCR beta chains were listed as associated with cytomegalovirus. A further reported finding was that TCR beta sequences accurately predicted the HLA-A and HLA-B alleles for most subjects in the first cohort. A few of the identified cytomegalovirus-associated TCR beta chains were confirmed in vitro to be specific for cytomegalovirus antigens. Most TCR sequences were seen in very few donors, while some public TCRs were found in many individuals. Because the 87-base-pair reads could not distinguish some IMGT-functional V segments, including TRBV6-2 and TRBV6-3, those segments were excluded. A later genetic analysis reported fewer N-insertions in productive TCRs among donors in an Asian-associated ancestry cluster than the roughly 620-donor mean. Specific HLA alleles were associated with 18,000 or so TCR beta sequences at a false discovery rate of 0.05 in a later analysis. A later analysis found that HLA-associated TCR beta chains were more clonally expanded and had lower generation probabilities than equally common non-associated chains. This cohort had only TCR beta chains sequenced, and the lack of alpha or paired-chain data limited which features could be detected. In an earlier analysis of some 500 of the donors, most TCR beta V segments appeared in productive rearrangements about 90% or about 30% of the time, broadly matching IMGT annotations. In a later analysis, most CMV-associated TCR beta chains were found to appear HLA-restricted, with HLA associations seemingly driven largely by CMV exposure. The only immune exposure information available for the cohort was CMV serostatus. Fewer than 20 rarely observed V segments, including chromosome 9 orphons, were excluded from the earlier analysis of several hundred of the donors because counts were too low. A later genetic analysis associated a missense DCLRE1C variant with V-gene and J-gene trimming of TCR beta chains, and an independent cohort replicated the association. Correlated functional status among segregating V segments might be attributable to linkage disequilibrium, but an unknown experimental factor could not be ruled out. The classifier was reported to diagnose cytomegalovirus status with high specificity and sensitivity in both the original and validation cohorts.

Libraries were built with the immunoSEQ multiplex PCR assay. For the multiplex PCR, a mixture combining 60 forward primers for TCR Vbeta segments and 13 reverse primers for TCR Jbeta segments was used. The CDR3 region of rearranged TCR beta genes was amplified from genomic DNA with a multiplex PCR assay. Amplified TCR beta libraries were sequenced as 87-base-pair reads on the Illumina HiSeq System. In the authors' own workflow: Across the 700 or so repertoires, a later analysis counted 75 million to 90 million unique TCR beta chains, roughly 11 million of which were shared by at least two donors. Raw reads were error-corrected and collapsed into unique sequences with a nearest-neighbor algorithm that merged closely related sequences to remove PCR and sequencing errors. To assign V, D and J gene segments, CDR3 sequences were aligned to IMGT reference sequences. For a sequence to be retained, at least a six-nucleotide match to both a V gene segment and a J gene segment was required. Rearrangements were classified as productive when the CDR3 lacked stop codons and remained in frame with V and J, and all other rearrangements were classified as non-productive. CDR3 was defined according to IMGT convention as the region running from the second conserved V-encoded cysteine to the conserved J-encoded phenylalanine. Sequences without an unambiguous match to a single V gene segment were excluded from the earlier analysis of a few hundred of the donors. In an earlier analysis of 587 of the donors, V segments were called functional above 56.7% productive rearrangements and were called segregating when the between-donor standard deviation exceeded 5%. A statistical classification framework was built to diagnose cytomegalovirus status from the catalog of TCR beta chain sequences. In a later analysis, V and J genes were assigned by comparing TCR nucleotide sequences against IMGT/GENE-DB human TR gene sequences. The TCRdist pipeline was used in a later analysis to assign CDR3 sequences and most-parsimonious VDJ recombination scenarios. In a later analysis, each TCR beta chain was defined by its CDR3 amino acid sequence together with its V-gene family, and reads lacking a unique V-gene family were excluded. In a later analysis, around 600 highly shared, low-generation-probability nucleotide sequences were removed to address suspected cross-contamination and a sequencing artifact. A later analysis calculated a clonal expansion index for each public chain from normalized within-repertoire ranks of inferred template counts. In a later analysis, generation probabilities were computed with a VDJ recombination model fitted to out-of-frame rearrangements, and the resulting probabilities were checked against IGoR. In a later analysis, hypergeometric tests were used to score TCR-TCR, TCR-HLA and TCR-CMV co-occurrence, with a repertoire-size bias correction applied to TCR pairs. A later analysis estimated false discovery rates by permuting HLA or CMV assignments 20 times. A later analysis grouped co-occurring TCRs with DBSCAN, adding TCRdist sequence similarity when clustering within HLA-allele-positive subsets. For co-occurrence clustering, repertoires with fewer than 30,000 or more than 120,000 public chains were excluded, along with roughly 5 repertoires with anomalous nucleotide sharing. TCRdb re-hosts the immuneACCESS table, in-frame sequences only. Its copies lack some clones; in the studies checked, an unresolved V gene accounts for under half of them, and the cause for the rest is not known. V, J and clone size were drawn from that table, and D and trimming were deduced from the DNA. For this sample there are 120,000 to 150,000 clones; 70% to 85% appear just once. Roughly 1.9% of the sample comes from the top ten.

For this clone: No antigen is known for it. Nothing much larger sits one base from this clone, and base qualities are not available.

The cohort consisted of 600 to 700 healthy bone marrow donors. At the time of sampling, all cohort members were nominally healthy, though unrecorded immune exposures were likely present. The donor was CMV seronegative and was included in the group of about 350 seronegative cohort members. A peripheral blood sample was provided by each donor, and peripheral blood mononuclear cells were used for TCR beta sequencing. Genomic DNA was extracted from the blood cell samples with the Qiagen DNeasy Blood Extraction Kit. The CDR3 contains 16 residues, cysteine and phenylalanine counted. Only CDR3 DNA is held: 48 bases, read in frame from base 1. CDR1 is given as SQVTM and CDR2 as ANQGSEA, both from the germline V gene. V is cut back by 4 bases and J by 2 bases, with 11 bases in the junction unmatched.

Sequenced sample: PBMCs. Rearrangement joined TRBV29-1 to TRBJ2-3; TRBD2 fits 8 bases in the junction. This sequence originates from a woman aged 40 to 50 in good health and CMV-seronegative. The nucleotides read TGCAGCGTTGGCAGTAGCTCGGGAGGGGACACAGATACGCAGTATTTT. Translation gives CSVGSSSGGDTDTQYF.